The 26 T cell receptor beta chains listed next were all sequenced from one sample in a study of OX40 agonist ivuxolimab in advanced cancers. Only in-frame clones appear in the TCRdb table, and some are missing; sequencing was by immunoSEQ multiplex PCR. The sample has over 45,000 clones; roughly nine tenths are singletons. Sample: CD4+ or CD8+ T cells sorted from blood, taken in a trial of the OX40 agonist ivuxolimab. Receptor source: an adult with an advanced solid tumor such as melanoma, head and neck, liver or kidney cancer.

The chain carries TRBV2 and TRBJ2-5, with D uncertain. The DNA end is a closer match to TRBJ2-7, so the J assignment may be wrong. The V gene's germline CDR1 is SNHLY and CDR2 FYNNEI. This CDR3 region has 15 residues. CDR3 amino acids: CASSEGSRSHYEQYF. DNA of the CDR3: TGTGCCAGCAGTGAAGGGAGCAGGAGTCACTACGAGCAGTACTTC.

This chain links TRBV6-6 with TRBJ2-1; 13 bases line up with TRBD2. CDR1 and CDR2 (germline): MNHNY, SVGAGI (reference sequence). The CDR3 covers 15 residues. V gave up 7 bases and J gave up 6 bases; unmatched junction bases: 6. CDR3 DNA sequence: TGTGCCAGCATTCGAACTAGCGGGAGGGCCAATGAGCAGTTCTTC. Translated: CASIRTSGRANEQFF.

The V gene is TRBV18, the J gene TRBJ1-4; maybe TRBD1 (6 bases). The CDR3 totals 15 residues. Looked up from germline, CDR1 is KGHSH and CDR2 is LQKENI. V was cut by 5 bases and J by 0 bases, with 10 bases left in between. Written as DNA, the CDR3 is TGTGCCAGCTCAAGGACAGATACAACTAATGAAAAACTGTTTTTT. Encoded protein: CASSRTDTTNEKLFF.

This chain connects TRBV7-6 to TRBJ2-5; no clear D. CDR3 length: 15 amino acids. V was clipped by 2 bases and J by 2 bases, with 12 bases between them. Germline CDR1 SGHVS, CDR2 FNYEAQ. CDR3 residues: CASSLRAALQETQYF. Written as DNA, the CDR3 is TGTGCCAGCAGCTTAAGGGCCGCGTTACAAGAGACCCAGTACTTC.

The V and J genes are TRBV28 and TRBJ2-1, with 12 bases that match TRBD2. V lost 11 bases to trimming and J lost 9 bases; unmatched junction nucleotides: 11. In germline, CDR1 is MDHEN, CDR2 SYDVKM. The CDR3 loop spans 14 amino acids. CDR3 residues: CAARLAGEVTEQFF. The DNA of the CDR3 is TGTGCCGCCAGACTAGCGGGAGAGGTCACTGAGCAGTTCTTC.

The rearrangement joins TRBV7-9 to TRBJ2-7, with D possibly being TRBD1 (6 bases). CDR1 is SEHNR, CDR2 FQNEAQ, per germline (reference sequence). Trimming took off 5 bases at V and 2 bases at J, with 10 bases between the two ends. The CDR3 runs to 13 residues. CDR3 in DNA: TGTGCCAGCAGCCGGACAGAGACCTACGAGCAGTACTTC. Protein product: CASSRTETYEQYF.

The J gene is TRBJ2-7, the V gene TRBV5-1; TRBD1 is a possible D gene (6 bases). Trimming took 4 bases from V and 4 from J, leaving 15 bases between them. The germline V gene has CDR1 SGHRS and CDR2 YFSETQ. This CDR3 is 14 amino acids long. The CDR3 reads CASSPGRGWYEQYF. Written as DNA, the CDR3 is TGCGCCAGCAGCCCGGGCAGGGGCTGGTACGAGCAGTACTTC.

The gene calls are TRBV5-8 and TRBJ1-6; D is unclear. V lost 5 bases, J lost 10 bases, and 13 bases lay in between. The CDR3 has 13 amino acids. Per the germline V gene, CDR1 is SGHTS and CDR2 is YDEGEE. The CDR3 coding sequence is TGTGCCAGCAGTCCCGACCGGGAATCACCCCTCCACTTT. Encoded protein: CASSPDRESPLHF.

The chain combines TRBV18 with TRBJ1-1; D uncertain. V lost 4 bases to trimming and J lost 6 bases, with 15 bases between them. The CDR3 contains 14 residues. Germline loops: CDR1 KGHSH, CDR2 LQKENI. This chain's CDR3 is CASSLGGSRSEAFF. The CDR3 nucleotides are TGTGCCAGCTCACTAGGAGGCTCCAGGTCTGAAGCTTTCTTT.

CDR3 in DNA: TGTGCCAGCAGGGTGGACATTAACTATGGCTACACCTTC. Protein product: CASRVDINYGYTF. The chain links TRBV28 to TRBJ1-2; TRBD1 might be the D (5 bases). From germline, CDR1 is MDHEN and CDR2 SYDVKM. The length of the CDR3 is 13 residues. V was pared by 6 bases and J by 1 base, with 9 bases between.

This clone was detected a few times. The rearrangement uses TRBV10-3 and TRBJ2-7; D call uncertain. CDR1 ENHRY and CDR2 SYGVKD come from the germline V gene. The CDR3 spans 13 residues. Trimming cost V 4 bases and J 0 bases, with 7 bases left between them. Written as DNA, the CDR3 is TGTGCCATCAGTGGGGCATCCTCCTACGAGCAGTACTTC. Translated: CAISGASSYEQYF.

The rearrangement links TRBV7-9 to TRBJ2-7; tentative D call: TRBD2 (5 bases). Trimming took off 5 bases at V and 3 bases at J, with 14 bases between the two ends. The V gene's germline CDR1 is SEHNR and CDR2 FQNEAQ (reference sequence). CDR3 length: 14 amino acids. CDR3 loop: CASSPSGTLYEQYF. CDR3 coding DNA: TGTGCCAGCAGCCCGTCGGGAACGCTCTACGAGCAGTACTTC.

The chain combines TRBV7-3 with TRBJ2-2, with 8 bases that match TRBD1. Germline V CDR1 and CDR2: SGHTA, FQGTGA. J lost 6 bases, V lost 5 bases, and 8 bases had no gene match. This CDR3 region has 15 residues. The CDR3 region is CASSAAGTGAGELFF. The CDR3 DNA is TGTGCCAGCAGCGCAGCCGGGACAGGTGCCGGGGAGCTGTTTTTT.

The V gene is TRBV27, the J gene TRBJ1-1; 9 bases are a match to TRBD1. The CDR3 spans 15 residues. The germline gives CDR1 MNHEY, CDR2 SMNVEV (reference sequence). V gave up 7 bases and J gave up 5 bases; unmatched junction bases: 11. CDR3 coding DNA: TGTGCCAGCATCAATACCGGGACAGGGCATACTGAAGCTTTCTTT. It codes for CASINTGTGHTEAFF.

The chain recombines TRBV6-6 with TRBJ1-1, with 8 bases matching TRBD1. J gave up 11 bases and V 0 bases, and 5 bases lay outside the gene matches. The length of the CDR3 is 13 residues. Germline lookup yields CDR1 MNHNY and CDR2 SVGAGI (reference sequence). CDR3 sequence (DNA): TGTGCCAGCAGTTACTCGACCCAGGGGGCTGCTTTCTTT. Its translation: CASSYSTQGAAFF.

The V gene is TRBV11-2, the J gene TRBJ2-1; 7 nucleotides line up with TRBD2. CDR1 and CDR2 from the germline V gene are SGHAT and FQNNGV. The CDR3 has 14 amino acids. Losses at the gene ends were 1 base for V and 4 bases for J; bases not matched to a gene: 1. CDR3 DNA sequence: TGTGCCAGCAGCTTAGGCGGGGGTTACAATGAGCAGTTCTTC. Protein sequence: CASSLGGGYNEQFF.

This rearrangement joins TRBV6-6 to TRBJ2-3; D perhaps matches TRBD1 (6 bases). The germline V and J ends were trimmed by 7 bases and 4 bases, with 9 bases remaining between them. The CDR3 totals 12 residues. The germline gives CDR1 MNHNY, CDR2 SVGAGI (reference sequence). The CDR3 reads CASTGHPDTQYF. CDR3 nucleotide sequence: TGTGCCAGCACGGGACATCCAGATACGCAGTATTTT.

V and J are TRBV18 and TRBJ1-1; no clear D gene. Trimming cost V 6 bases and J 2 bases, with 13 bases left between them. CDR3 length: 14 residues. Germline lookup yields CDR1 KGHSH and CDR2 LQKENI. This CDR3 reads CASSDQAGNTEAFF. The CDR3 DNA reads as TGTGCCAGCTCCGACCAAGCGGGAAACACTGAAGCTTTCTTT.

V is TRBV7-2 and J is TRBJ1-1; 8 bases align to TRBD1. Germline V gene lookup returns CDR1 SGHTA and CDR2 FQGNSA. The CDR3 loop spans 14 amino acids. V lost 3 bases, J lost 6 bases, and 6 bases stayed unmatched. For the CDR3, the DNA is TGTGCCAGCAGCTTTGGACAGGGAGGGGCTGAAGCTTTCTTT. Translated, it gives CASSFGQGGAEAFF.

The V and J genes are TRBV19 and TRBJ2-7; the match to TRBD2 covers 10 bases. The V gene's germline CDR1 is LNHDA and CDR2 SQIVND (reference sequence). Trimming cost V 5 bases and J 5 bases; bases outside gene matches: 9. This CDR3 comprises 15 residues. CDR3 sequence reads: CASSLLAGAIHEQYF. DNA for the CDR3: TGTGCCAGTAGTTTGCTAGCGGGAGCGATTCACGAGCAGTACTTC.

The chain carries TRBV2 and TRBJ2-2; maybe TRBD1 (5 bases). The CDR3 is 17 residues long. V was clipped by 7 bases and J by 1 base, with 19 bases between them. CDR1 is SNHLY, CDR2 FYNNEI, per germline. CDR3 sequence: CASTKAIDRGNTGELFF. CDR3 sequence (DNA): TGTGCCAGCACCAAAGCTATCGACAGAGGGAACACCGGGGAGCTGTTTTTT.

This chain links TRBV9 with TRBJ2-1; D perhaps matches TRBD2 (5 bases). The CDR3 extends over 17 amino acids. Germline loops: CDR1 SGDLS, CDR2 YYNGEE. V lost 3 bases to trimming and J lost 0 bases, with 16 bases between them. CDR3 DNA sequence: TGTGCCAGCAGCGATCCGCAGACTGGGAGCTCCTACAATGAGCAGTTCTTC. As protein: CASSDPQTGSSYNEQFF.

The chain links TRBV7-9 to TRBJ2-7; TRBD2 agrees at 11 bases. The CDR3 is made up of 15 amino acids. Trimming took 2 bases from V and 0 from J; bases not matched to a gene: 0. CDR1 and CDR2 from the germline V gene are SEHNR and FQNEAQ (reference sequence). In DNA form, the CDR3 reads TGTGCCAGCAGCTTAACTAGCGGGAGCTCCTACGAGCAGTACTTC. This codes for CASSLTSGSSYEQYF.

V is TRBV27 and J is TRBJ2-5; TRBD2 matches at 7 bases. Trimming removed 6 bases from V and 1 base from J; junction bases left unmatched: 5. There are 14 residues in the CDR3. Germline V gene sequence: CDR1 MNHEY, CDR2 SMNVEV (reference sequence). The CDR3 sequence is CASSGGRAQETQYF. Written as DNA, the CDR3 is TGTGCCAGCAGCGGTGGGAGGGCCCAAGAGACCCAGTACTTC.

In this sample, this clone turned up once. Written as DNA, the CDR3 is TGTGCCAGCAGCCCCCTTGCAGGTGTCTATGAGCAGTTCTTC. Amino acids: CASSPLAGVYEQFF. The V call is TRBV11-2, the J call TRBJ2-1; D not resolved. Between the trimmed V and J ends, which lost 5 bases and 8 bases, there was a span of 16 bases. CDR1 SGHAT and CDR2 FQNNGV come from the germline V gene. This CDR3 is 14 amino acids long.

This chain links TRBV7-6 with TRBJ1-1; D gene unclear. This CDR3 comprises 12 residues. CDR1 SGHVS and CDR2 FNYEAQ come from the germline V gene. V lost 5 bases, J lost 0 bases, and 4 bases lay in between. CDR3 nucleotide sequence: TGTGCCAGCAGCCACATGAACACTGAAGCTTTCTTT. Residues: CASSHMNTEAFF.